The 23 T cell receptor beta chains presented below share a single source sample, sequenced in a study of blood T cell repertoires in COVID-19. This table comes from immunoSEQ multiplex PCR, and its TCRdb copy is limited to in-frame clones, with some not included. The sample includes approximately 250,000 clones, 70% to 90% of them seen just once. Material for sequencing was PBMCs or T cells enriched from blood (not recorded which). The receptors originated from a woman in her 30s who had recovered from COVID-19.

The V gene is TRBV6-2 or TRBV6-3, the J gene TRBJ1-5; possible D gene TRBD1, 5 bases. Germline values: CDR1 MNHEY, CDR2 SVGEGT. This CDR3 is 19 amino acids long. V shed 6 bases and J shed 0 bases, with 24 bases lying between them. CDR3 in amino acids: CASSLSTRGRLISNQPQHF. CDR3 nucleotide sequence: TGTGCCAGCAGCCTTTCCACGCGGGGCAGGCTAATTAGCAATCAGCCCCAGCATTTT.

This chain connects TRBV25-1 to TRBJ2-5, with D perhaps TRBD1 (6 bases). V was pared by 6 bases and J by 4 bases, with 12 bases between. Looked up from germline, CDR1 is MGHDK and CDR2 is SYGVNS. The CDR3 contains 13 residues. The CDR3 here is CASRAGQLETQYF. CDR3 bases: TGTGCCAGCAGGGCAGGACAGCTAGAGACCCAGTACTTC.

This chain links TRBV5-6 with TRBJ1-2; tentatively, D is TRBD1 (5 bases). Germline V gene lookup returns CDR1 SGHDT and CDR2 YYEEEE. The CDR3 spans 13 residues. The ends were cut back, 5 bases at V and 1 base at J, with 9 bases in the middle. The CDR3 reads CASRHRNNYGYTF. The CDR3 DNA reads TGTGCCAGCAGACACAGGAATAACTATGGCTACACCTTC.

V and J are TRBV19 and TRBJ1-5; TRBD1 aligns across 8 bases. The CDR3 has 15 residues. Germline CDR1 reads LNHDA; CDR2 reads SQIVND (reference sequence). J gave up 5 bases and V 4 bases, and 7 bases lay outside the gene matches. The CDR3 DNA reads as TGTGCCAGTAGTACGGGGACAGGTCGTGATCAGCCCCAGCATTTT. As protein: CASSTGTGRDQPQHF.

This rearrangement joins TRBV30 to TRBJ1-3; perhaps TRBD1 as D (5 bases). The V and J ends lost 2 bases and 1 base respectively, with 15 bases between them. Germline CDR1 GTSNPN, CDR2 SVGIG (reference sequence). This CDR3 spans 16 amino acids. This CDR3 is CAWSPPGLSSGNTIYF. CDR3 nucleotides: TGTGCCTGGAGTCCCCCAGGGTTATCGTCTGGAAACACCATATATTTT.

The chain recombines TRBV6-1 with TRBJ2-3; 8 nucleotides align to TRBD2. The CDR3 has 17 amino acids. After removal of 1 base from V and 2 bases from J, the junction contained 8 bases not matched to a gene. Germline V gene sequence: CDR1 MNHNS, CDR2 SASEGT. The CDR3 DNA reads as TGTGCCAGCAGTGAAGGTTCAGGGACTAGGATCACAGATACGCAGTATTTT. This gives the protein CASSEGSGTRITDTQYF.

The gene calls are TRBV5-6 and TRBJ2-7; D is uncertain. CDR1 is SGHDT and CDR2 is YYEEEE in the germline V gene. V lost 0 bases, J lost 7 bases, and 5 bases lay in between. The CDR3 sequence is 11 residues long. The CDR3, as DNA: TGTGCCAGCAGCTTGGCACTTGAGCAGTACTTC. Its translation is CASSLALEQYF.

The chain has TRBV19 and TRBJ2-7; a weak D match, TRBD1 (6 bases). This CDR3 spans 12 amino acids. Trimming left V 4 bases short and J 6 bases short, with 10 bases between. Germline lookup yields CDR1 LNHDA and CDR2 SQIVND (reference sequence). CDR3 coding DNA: TGTGCCAGTAGTAACACAGGGCTCGAGCAGTACTTC. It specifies CASSNTGLEQYF.

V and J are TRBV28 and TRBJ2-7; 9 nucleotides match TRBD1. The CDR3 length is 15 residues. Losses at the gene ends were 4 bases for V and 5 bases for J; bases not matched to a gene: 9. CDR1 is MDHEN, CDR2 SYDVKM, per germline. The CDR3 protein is CASSSPTGGYHEQYF. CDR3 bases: TGTGCCAGCAGTTCGCCCACAGGGGGCTACCACGAGCAGTACTTC.

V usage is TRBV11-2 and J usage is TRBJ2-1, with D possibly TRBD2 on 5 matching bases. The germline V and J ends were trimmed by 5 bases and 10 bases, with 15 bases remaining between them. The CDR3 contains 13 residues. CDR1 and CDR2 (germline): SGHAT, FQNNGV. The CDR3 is CASSPAAKAEQFF. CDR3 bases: TGTGCCAGCAGCCCAGCGGCTAAAGCAGAGCAGTTCTTC.

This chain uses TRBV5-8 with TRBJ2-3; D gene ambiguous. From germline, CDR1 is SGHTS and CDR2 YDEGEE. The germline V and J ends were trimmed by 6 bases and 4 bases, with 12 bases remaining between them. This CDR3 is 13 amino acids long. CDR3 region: CASTLLPADTQYF. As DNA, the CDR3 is TGTGCCAGCACCCTATTGCCCGCAGATACGCAGTATTTT.

DNA for the CDR3: TGTGCCTGGAGTGCCAGTATGAACACTGAAGCTTTCTTT. It translates to CAWSASMNTEAFF. The rearrangement uses TRBV30 and TRBJ1-1; D gene ambiguous. The germline V and J ends were trimmed by 1 base and 0 bases, with 6 bases remaining between them. Germline loops: CDR1 GTSNPN, CDR2 SVGIG (reference sequence). The CDR3 sequence is 13 residues long. The entire variable domain, with the rest obtained from reference TRBV30 and TRBJ1-1, is as follows: SQTIHQWPATLVQPVGSPLSLECTVEGTSNPNLYWYRQAAGRGLQLLFYSVGIGQISSEVPQNLSASRPQDRQFILSSKKLLLSDSGFYLCAWSASMNTEAFFGQGTRLTVV.

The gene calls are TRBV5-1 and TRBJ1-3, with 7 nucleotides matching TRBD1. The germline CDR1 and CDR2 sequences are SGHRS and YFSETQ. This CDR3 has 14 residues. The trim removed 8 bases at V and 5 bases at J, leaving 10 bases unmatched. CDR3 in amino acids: CARGETGNRNTIYF. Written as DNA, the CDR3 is TGCGCCAGGGGGGAGACAGGGAACCGAAACACCATATATTTT.

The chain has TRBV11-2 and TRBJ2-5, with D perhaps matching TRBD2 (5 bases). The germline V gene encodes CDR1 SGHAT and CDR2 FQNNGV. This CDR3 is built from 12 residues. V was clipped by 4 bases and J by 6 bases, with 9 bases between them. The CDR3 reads CASSSGGQTQYF. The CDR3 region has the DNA TGTGCCAGCAGCTCCGGAGGACAGACCCAGTACTTC.

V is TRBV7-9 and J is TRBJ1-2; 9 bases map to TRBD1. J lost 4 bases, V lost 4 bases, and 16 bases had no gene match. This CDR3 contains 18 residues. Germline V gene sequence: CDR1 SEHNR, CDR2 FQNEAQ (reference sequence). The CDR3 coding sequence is TGTGCCAGCAGCTCCGGACAGGGGTATCGGAGGTTTCTCTATGGCTACACCTTC. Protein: CASSSGQGYRRFLYGYTF. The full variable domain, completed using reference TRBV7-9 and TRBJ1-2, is DTGVSQNPRHKITKRGQNVTFRCDPISEHNRLYWYRQTLGQGPEFLTYFQNEAQLEKSRLLSDRFSAERPKGSFSTLEIQRTEQGDSAMYLCASSSGQGYRRFLYGYTFGSGTRLTVV.

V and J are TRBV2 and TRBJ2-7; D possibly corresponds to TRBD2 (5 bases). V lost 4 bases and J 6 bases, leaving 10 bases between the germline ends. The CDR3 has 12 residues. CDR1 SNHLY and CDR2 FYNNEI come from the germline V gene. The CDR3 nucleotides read TGTGCCAGCAGTGCACTAGACTCCGAGCAGTACTTC. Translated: CASSALDSEQYF.

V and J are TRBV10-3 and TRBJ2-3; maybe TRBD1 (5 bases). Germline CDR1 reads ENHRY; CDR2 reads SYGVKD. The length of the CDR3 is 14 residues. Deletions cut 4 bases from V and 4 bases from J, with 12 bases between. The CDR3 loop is CAISGAGPPDTQYF. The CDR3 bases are TGTGCCATCAGTGGGGCAGGGCCCCCAGATACGCAGTATTTT.

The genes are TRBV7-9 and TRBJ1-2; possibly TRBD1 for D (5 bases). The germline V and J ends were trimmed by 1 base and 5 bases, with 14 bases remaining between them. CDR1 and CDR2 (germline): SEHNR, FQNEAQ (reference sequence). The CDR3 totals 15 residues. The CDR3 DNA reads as TGTGCCAGCAGCTTAGGTGCCGGGGGAGGGTATGGCTACACCTTC. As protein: CASSLGAGGGYGYTF.

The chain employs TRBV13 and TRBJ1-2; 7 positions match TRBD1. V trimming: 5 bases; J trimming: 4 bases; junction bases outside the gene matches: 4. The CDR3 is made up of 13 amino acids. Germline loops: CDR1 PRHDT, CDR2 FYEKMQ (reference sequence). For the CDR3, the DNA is TGTGCCAGCAGCCGGGACAGCTTCTATGGCTACACCTTC. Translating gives CASSRDSFYGYTF.

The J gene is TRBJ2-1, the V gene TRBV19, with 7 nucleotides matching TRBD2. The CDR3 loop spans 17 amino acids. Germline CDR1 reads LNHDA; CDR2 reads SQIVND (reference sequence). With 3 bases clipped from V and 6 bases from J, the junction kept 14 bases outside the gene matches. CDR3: CASSIFTGSGGSNEQFF. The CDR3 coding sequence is TGTGCCAGTAGTATTTTTACGGGGTCGGGAGGTAGCAATGAGCAGTTCTTC.

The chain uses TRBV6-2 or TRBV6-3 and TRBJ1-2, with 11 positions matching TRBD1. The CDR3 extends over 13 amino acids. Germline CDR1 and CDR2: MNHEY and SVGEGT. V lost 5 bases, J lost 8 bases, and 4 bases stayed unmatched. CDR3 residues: CASSRTGGSGYTF. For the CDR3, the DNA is TGTGCCAGCAGTCGGACAGGGGGCTCAGGCTACACCTTC.

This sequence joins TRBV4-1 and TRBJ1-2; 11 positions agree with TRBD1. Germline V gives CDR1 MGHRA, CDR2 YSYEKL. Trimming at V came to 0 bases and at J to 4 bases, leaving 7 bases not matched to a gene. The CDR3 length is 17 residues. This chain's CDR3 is CASSQDGQGARGYGYTF. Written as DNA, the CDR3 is TGCGCCAGCAGCCAAGACGGACAGGGGGCGCGCGGCTATGGCTACACCTTC.

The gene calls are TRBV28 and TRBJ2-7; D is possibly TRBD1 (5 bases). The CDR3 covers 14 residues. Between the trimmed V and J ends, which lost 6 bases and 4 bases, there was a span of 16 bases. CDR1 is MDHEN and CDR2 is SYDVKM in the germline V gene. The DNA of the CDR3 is TGTGCCAGCAGGTTTCAGGGTCCCTCTTACGAGCAGTACTTC. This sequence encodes CASRFQGPSYEQYF. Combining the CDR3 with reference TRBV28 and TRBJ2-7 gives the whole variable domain DVKVTQSSRYLVKRTGEKVFLECVQDMDHENMFWYRQDPGLGLRLIYFSYDVKMKEKGDIPEGYSVSREKKERFSLILESASTNQTSMYLCASRFQGPSYEQYFGPGTRLTVT.